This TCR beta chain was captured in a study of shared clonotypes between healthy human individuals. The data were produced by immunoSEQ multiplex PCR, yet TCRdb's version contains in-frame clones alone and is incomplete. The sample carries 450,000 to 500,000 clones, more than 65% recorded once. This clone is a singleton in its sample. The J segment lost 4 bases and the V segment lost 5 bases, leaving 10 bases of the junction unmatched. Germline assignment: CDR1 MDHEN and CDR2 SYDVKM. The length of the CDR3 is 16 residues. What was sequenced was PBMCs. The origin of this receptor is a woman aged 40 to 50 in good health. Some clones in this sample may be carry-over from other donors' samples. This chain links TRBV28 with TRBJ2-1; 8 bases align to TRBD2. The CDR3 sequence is CASSHASGSGYNEQFF. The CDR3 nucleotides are TGTGCCAGCAGTCACGCCAGCGGGAGCGGGTACAATGAGCAGTTCTTC.